These 10 T cell receptor beta chains were sequenced from one sample in a study of blood T cell repertoires in COVID-19. Measured with immunoSEQ multiplex PCR; TCRdb has only the in-frame clones, and not every one. The table has about 480,000 clones, 88% seen once. What was sequenced was PBMCs or T cells enriched from blood (not recorded which). These receptors originate from a woman in her 40s who had recovered from COVID-19.

J is TRBJ1-3 and V is TRBV10-2; D is unclear. The length of the CDR3 is 14 residues. Trimming removed 3 bases at V and 1 base at J, with 7 bases between. Germline V gives CDR1 WSHSY, CDR2 SAAADI. For the CDR3, the DNA is TGCGCCAGCAGTGACAACTTATCTGGAAACACCATATATTTT. Its protein product is CASSDNLSGNTIYF.

V and J are TRBV4-1 and TRBJ2-3; D possibly corresponds to TRBD2 (6 bases). CDR1 and CDR2 from the germline V gene are MGHRA and YSYEKL. The V end was cut by 2 bases, the J end by 2 bases, with 11 bases between. This CDR3 comprises 15 residues. CDR3 residues: CASSQLSGPTDTQYF. The CDR3 nucleotides are TGCGCCAGCAGCCAACTTAGCGGACCCACAGATACGCAGTATTTT.

V usage is TRBV20-1 and J usage is TRBJ2-7; D is unresolved. Trimming cost V 3 bases and J 5 bases, with 11 bases left between them. The CDR3 has 12 amino acids. Germline V gene sequence: CDR1 DFQATT, CDR2 SNEGSKA (reference sequence). The CDR3 DNA reads TGCAGTGCTAGTCCCGGGTTTGACGAGCAGTACTTC. This encodes CSASPGFDEQYF.

The rearrangement joins TRBV5-6 to TRBJ1-1, with 7 nucleotides matching TRBD1. V lost 4 bases, J lost 1 base, and 10 bases stayed unmatched. Looked up from germline, CDR1 is SGHDT and CDR2 is YYEEEE. The CDR3 extends over 16 amino acids. The CDR3 region is CASSRIGDRENTEAFF. The CDR3 region has the DNA TGTGCCAGCAGCCGGATAGGGGACAGAGAGAACACTGAAGCTTTCTTT. The complete variable domain, with remaining parts taken from reference TRBV5-6 and TRBJ1-1, reads DAGVTQSPTHLIKTRGQQVTLRCSPKSGHDTVSWYQQALGQGPQFIFQYYEEEERQRGNFPDRFSGHQFPNYSSELNVNALLLGDSALYLCASSRIGDRENTEAFFGQGTRLTVV.

This clone came up a few times. The chain couples TRBV29-1 to TRBJ2-1; 8 positions match TRBD2. The CDR3 consists of 13 residues. The germline V gene has CDR1 SQVTM and CDR2 ANQGSEA. V shed 2 bases and J 10 bases; nucleotides not matched to a gene: 7. The CDR3 here is CSVETGGAAEQFF. The CDR3 nucleotides are TGCAGCGTTGAAACGGGAGGGGCAGCCGAGCAGTTCTTC.

The chain couples TRBV9 to TRBJ2-3; 13 nucleotides line up with TRBD2. This CDR3 comprises 15 residues. V trimming: 4 bases; J trimming: 4 bases; junction bases outside the gene matches: 3. CDR1 is SGDLS, CDR2 YYNGEE, per germline. DNA of the CDR3: TGTGCCAGCAGCATAACTAGCGGGGGGGCAGATACGCAGTATTTT. Protein sequence: CASSITSGGADTQYF.

The rearrangement links TRBV5-1 to TRBJ2-1, with D possibly being TRBD2 (6 bases). Germline CDR1 SGHRS, CDR2 YFSETQ. The CDR3 runs 15 residues. Trimming took off 1 base at V and 8 bases at J, with 16 bases between the two ends. CDR3 loop: CASSLSGRAGYEQFF. The DNA for the CDR3 is TGCGCCAGCAGCTTGTCGGGTCGCGCGGGATATGAGCAGTTCTTC. Based on the CDR3 plus reference TRBV5-1 and TRBJ2-1, the full variable domain is KAGVTQTPRYLIKTRGQQVTLSCSPISGHRSVSWYQQTPGQGLQFLFEYFSETQRNKGNFPGRFSGRQFSNSRSEMNVSTLELGDSALYLCASSLSGRAGYEQFFGPGTRLTVL.

The rearrangement joins TRBV5-6 to TRBJ2-4; TRBD1 aligns across 8 bases. Trimming at V came to 5 bases and at J to 8 bases, leaving 12 bases not matched to a gene. The CDR3 has 15 amino acids. From germline, CDR1 is SGHDT and CDR2 YYEEEE. In DNA form, the CDR3 reads TGTGCCAGCAGTAAAGACAGGGGTATTACGGACATTCAGTACTTC. This translates into CASSKDRGITDIQYF.

This chain uses TRBV5-8 with TRBJ1-1, with 8 bases matching TRBD1. J was trimmed by 4 bases and V by 2 bases; bases with no gene match: 7. Germline V gives CDR1 SGHTS, CDR2 YDEGEE. The CDR3 contains 15 residues. CDR3 in DNA: TGTGCCAGCAGCTTTCAGGGGGCCAGGGGCACTGAAGCTTTCTTT. This sequence encodes CASSFQGARGTEAFF.

The chain recombines TRBV11-3 with TRBJ2-1; perhaps TRBD1 as D (6 bases). CDR1 and CDR2 (germline): SGHNT, YENEEA. The CDR3 length is 16 residues. V dropped 0 bases and J dropped 0 bases, with 9 bases sitting between them. This CDR3 reads CASSLEGAVSYNEQFF. CDR3 coding DNA: TGTGCCAGCAGCTTAGAGGGGGCAGTCTCCTACAATGAGCAGTTCTTC.